One and the same sample provided the 22 T cell receptor beta chains below, sequenced in a study of PD-L1 blockade in urothelial cancer. Time point given: pretreatment peripheral blood. The method was immunoSEQ multiplex PCR; TCRdb's version includes in-frame clones alone and lacks a portion of them. The data show tens of thousands of clones, 84% seen once. This sample comprised PBMCs, obtained around atezolizumab (anti-PD-L1) treatment. These receptors all stem from a woman aged 65 to 85 with urothelial cancer.

The chain joins TRBV11-2 to TRBJ2-7, with 11 bases fitting TRBD2. This CDR3 comprises 14 residues. V lost 5 bases to trimming and J lost 0 bases; unmatched junction nucleotides: 0. The germline gives CDR1 SGHAT, CDR2 FQNNGV. The CDR3 here is CASSLAGGSYEQYF. CDR3 in DNA: TGTGCCAGCAGCCTAGCGGGAGGCTCCTACGAGCAGTACTTC.

The chain recombines TRBV6-1 with TRBJ2-1, with a weak D call TRBD1 (8 bases). Trimming shortened V by 1 base and J by 7 bases, and 20 bases separated the two germline ends. This CDR3 has 17 residues. Per the germline V gene, CDR1 is MNHNS and CDR2 is SASEGT. CDR3 DNA: TGTGCCAGCAGTGAAGGTTTACAGGGGGGGTTGGGGAATGAGCAGTTCTTC. It codes for CASSEGLQGGLGNEQFF.

The chain has TRBV6-1 and TRBJ1-6, with D possibly TRBD1 on 6 matching bases. The CDR3 is made up of 14 amino acids. Trimming took off 6 bases at V and 6 bases at J, with 12 bases between the two ends. Germline V gene sequence: CDR1 MNHNS, CDR2 SASEGT. The CDR3 sequence: CASSRDTPNSPLHF. The DNA for the CDR3 is TGTGCCAGCAGCCGGGACACTCCTAATTCACCCCTCCACTTT.

This chain uses TRBV19 with TRBJ1-1, with D unresolved. This CDR3 is 15 amino acids long. Germline V gene data show CDR1 as LNHDA and CDR2 as SQIVND (reference sequence). The germline V and J ends were trimmed by 1 base and 6 bases, with 15 bases remaining between them. The CDR3: CASSIGSEVVAEAFF. CDR3 bases: TGTGCCAGTAGTATAGGGTCGGAGGTAGTAGCTGAAGCTTTCTTT.

V gene TRBV19 combines with J gene TRBJ2-1; 10 bases match TRBD1. From germline, CDR1 is LNHDA and CDR2 SQIVND (reference sequence). Trimming removed 5 bases from V and 4 bases from J; junction bases left unmatched: 5. The CDR3 is 15 residues long. CDR3 nucleotides: TGTGCCAGTAGTTCCGGACAGGGGGGATACAATGAGCAGTTCTTC. Translating it yields CASSSGQGGYNEQFF.

The rearrangement uses TRBV27 and TRBJ2-7; unclear D gene. Germline CDR1 is MNHEY and CDR2 is SMNVEV (reference sequence). Deletions cut 3 bases from V and 3 bases from J, with 9 bases between. CDR3 length: 13 amino acids. CDR3 bases: TGTGCCAGCAGTTTTGGCAGAAGCTACGAGCAGTACTTC. Encoded protein: CASSFGRSYEQYF.

The chain combines TRBV7-2 with TRBJ2-1; D is perhaps TRBD2 (5 bases). Germline CDR1 SGHTA, CDR2 FQGNSA. The CDR3 contains 14 residues. V shed 5 bases and J shed 4 bases, with 12 bases lying between them. CDR3 amino acids: CASSQERSYNEQFF. The CDR3 DNA follows: TGTGCCAGCAGCCAAGAGCGGAGTTACAATGAGCAGTTCTTC.

A single count supports this clone. The chain recombines TRBV5-4 with TRBJ1-2, with no clear D. The length of the CDR3 is 15 residues. V dropped 1 base and J dropped 3 bases, with 13 bases sitting between them. Germline loops: CDR1 SGHNT, CDR2 YYREEE (reference sequence). In nucleotides, the CDR3 is TGTGCCAGCAGCTTGTTTTTGGTCGAGGACTATGGCTACACCTTC. It specifies CASSLFLVEDYGYTF.

V and J are TRBV7-2 and TRBJ2-7, with 10 bases aligning to TRBD2. Germline loops: CDR1 SGHTA, CDR2 FQGNSA. The CDR3 loop spans 14 amino acids. Trimming removed 4 bases from V and 2 bases from J; junction bases left unmatched: 2. CDR3 residues: CASSWTSGPYEQYF. The CDR3, as DNA: TGTGCCAGCAGCTGGACTAGCGGTCCCTACGAGCAGTACTTC.

This chain joins TRBV5-6 and TRBJ2-3; 8 bases line up with TRBD1. This CDR3 contains 15 residues. Looked up from germline, CDR1 is SGHDT and CDR2 is YYEEEE. After removal of 0 bases from V and 2 bases from J, the junction contained 2 bases not matched to a gene. The CDR3 nucleotides are TGTGCCAGCAGCTTGGGACAGGGGACCACAGATACGCAGTATTTT. Encoded protein: CASSLGQGTTDTQYF.

The chain carries TRBV19 and TRBJ1-5; 8 nucleotides align to TRBD1. After removal of 7 bases from V and 5 bases from J, the junction contained 13 bases not matched to a gene. The length of the CDR3 is 16 residues. Germline V gene sequence: CDR1 LNHDA, CDR2 SQIVND (reference sequence). The CDR3 DNA follows: TGTGCCAGTATGAGCCTGGAACAGGGGGGGGATCAGCCCCAGCATTTT. This codes for CASMSLEQGGDQPQHF.

The chain recombines TRBV2 with TRBJ2-5, with TRBD2 matching 7 bases. Germline V lookup: CDR1 SNHLY, CDR2 FYNNEI. V shed 7 bases, J shed 4 bases, and the junction held 9 bases outside the gene matches. The length of the CDR3 is 14 residues. The CDR3 sequence is CASKFGGSGETQYF. CDR3 bases: TGTGCCAGCAAGTTTGGCGGGAGCGGAGAGACCCAGTACTTC.

V and J are TRBV19 and TRBJ2-1, with 7 bases lining up with TRBD2. CDR3 length equals 14 residues. Germline V lookup: CDR1 LNHDA, CDR2 SQIVND (reference sequence). Losses at the gene ends were 4 bases for V and 8 bases for J; bases not matched to a gene: 8. The CDR3 nucleotides read TGTGCCAGTAGTACCCGCTGGGAGGGCGATGAGCAGTTCTTC. Translating gives CASSTRWEGDEQFF.

The chain is built from TRBV2 and TRBJ2-2; tentatively, D is TRBD2 (6 bases). The CDR3 totals 15 residues. Trimming pared 4 bases from V and 2 bases from J, leaving 11 bases between. CDR1 and CDR2 from the germline V gene are SNHLY and FYNNEI. The CDR3 DNA follows: TGTGCCAGCAGTGTGCTAGCGAGCAACACCGGGGAGCTGTTTTTT. It encodes CASSVLASNTGELFF.

The chain links TRBV5-1 to TRBJ2-5; 10 bases agree with TRBD2. Germline CDR1 SGHRS, CDR2 YFSETQ. Germline trimming cut 4 bases from V and 5 bases from J; bases unmatched to any gene: 11. The CDR3 sequence is 16 residues long. This CDR3 reads CASSPQTSGSQETQYF. DNA of the CDR3: TGCGCCAGCAGCCCCCAGACTAGCGGGTCACAGGAGACCCAGTACTTC.

This sequence joins TRBV5-1 and TRBJ1-4, with a weak D call TRBD1 (6 bases). CDR3 length: 16 residues. Germline-derived CDR1 and CDR2 are SGHRS and YFSETQ. Trimming shortened V by 2 bases and J by 0 bases, and 11 bases separated the two germline ends. The CDR3 DNA is TGCGCCAGCAGCTTAACAGGGCGGACAACTAATGAAAAACTGTTTTTT. Translation gives CASSLTGRTTNEKLFF.

V and J are TRBV7-9 and TRBJ2-5, with D perhaps matching TRBD1 (6 bases). This CDR3 is built from 15 residues. Germline loops: CDR1 SEHNR, CDR2 FQNEAQ (reference sequence). Trimming took 8 bases from V and 5 from J, leaving 21 bases between them. CDR3 in DNA: TGTGCCAGCCGAGAGTCCACAGGGCCGGTGGAGACCCAGTACTTC. This gives the protein CASRESTGPVETQYF.

V is TRBV5-6 and J is TRBJ2-5; 13 bases align to TRBD2. Unmatched junction bases numbered 3, after V lost 4 bases and J lost 9 bases. Germline V gene data show CDR1 as SGHDT and CDR2 as YYEEEE. CDR3 length equals 13 residues. CDR3 in amino acids: CASSIGTSGAQYF. As DNA, the CDR3 is TGTGCCAGCAGCATCGGGACTAGCGGGGCCCAGTACTTC.

The table lists this clone with a few counts. The rearrangement joins TRBV5-6 to TRBJ2-3, with D possibly matching TRBD2 (6 bases). Germline V lookup: CDR1 SGHDT, CDR2 YYEEEE. Trimming removed 2 bases from V and 5 bases from J, with 9 bases in between. The CDR3 is 13 residues long. CDR3 DNA sequence: TGTGCCAGCAGCTTCCTAGCGAGAGATACGCAGTATTTT. Protein: CASSFLARDTQYF. Supplemented by reference TRBV5-6 and TRBJ2-3, the full variable domain reads DAGVTQSPTHLIKTRGQQVTLRCSPKSGHDTVSWYQQALGQGPQFIFQYYEEEERQRGNFPDRFSGHQFPNYSSELNVNALLLGDSALYLCASSFLARDTQYFGPGTRLTVL.

This rearrangement joins TRBV27 to TRBJ2-1; 7 nucleotides agree with TRBD1. Unmatched junction bases numbered 11, after V lost 2 bases and J lost 7 bases. The CDR3 runs 16 residues. Per germline, CDR1 MNHEY and CDR2 SMNVEV (reference sequence). The CDR3 nucleotides are TGTGCCAGCAGTTTACTAGACAGGGTCGGCCTTAATGAGCAGTTCTTC. It specifies CASSLLDRVGLNEQFF.

The chain is built from TRBV2 and TRBJ2-1; D not resolved. This CDR3 is 11 amino acids long. V was pared by 5 bases and J by 4 bases, with 3 bases between. Germline V gives CDR1 SNHLY, CDR2 FYNNEI. The CDR3 DNA reads as TGTGCCAGCAGTCGGTACAATGAGCAGTTCTTC. This codes for CASSRYNEQFF.

This clone showed up just a few times. The chain links TRBV2 to TRBJ1-5, with D possibly being TRBD1 (5 bases). Germline values: CDR1 SNHLY, CDR2 FYNNEI. Trimming cost V 4 bases and J 5 bases, with 9 bases left between them. This CDR3 has 13 amino acids. As DNA, the CDR3 is TGTGCCAGCAGTGCAGGAGGGGATCAGCCCCAGCATTTT. Its translation: CASSAGGDQPQHF. The full variable domain, with the rest looked up from reference TRBV2 and TRBJ1-5, is EPEVTQTPSHQVTQMGQEVILRCVPISNHLYFYWYRQILGQKVEFLVSFYNNEISEKSEIFDDQFSVERPDGSNFTLKIRSTKLEDSAMYFCASSAGGDQPQHFGDGTRLSIL.